The 22 T cell receptor beta chains below come from one sample, sequenced in a study of blood T cell repertoires in COVID-19. Using immunoSEQ multiplex PCR, the repertoire was profiled, and TCRdb retains in-frame clones only, with some absent. Here the sample spans about 120,000 clones, about 74% being singletons. The sequencing input was peripheral blood. The receptors shown here come from a human donor in a cohort sampled during active COVID-19.

This clone was counted between two and nine times. The chain couples TRBV18 to TRBJ1-5; D not resolved. V was shortened by 2 bases and J by 0 bases, with 11 bases between the two germline ends. From germline, CDR1 is KGHSH and CDR2 LQKENI. CDR3 length equals 16 residues. Here the CDR3 reads CASSPTSGNSNQPQHF. The CDR3 bases are TGTGCCAGCTCACCAACGTCCGGGAATAGCAATCAGCCCCAGCATTTT. Combining the CDR3 with reference TRBV18 and TRBJ1-5 gives the whole variable domain NAGVMQNPRHLVRRRGQEARLRCSPMKGHSHVYWYRQLPEEGLKFMVYLQKENIIDESGMPKERFSAEFPKEGPSILRIQQVVRGDSAAYFCASSPTSGNSNQPQHFGDGTRLSIL.

The table lists this clone with a count of one. The chain joins TRBV3-1 (or the pseudogene TRBV3-2) to TRBJ1-2; a possible D gene is TRBD1 (6 bases). Between the trimmed V and J ends, which lost 1 base and 3 bases, there was a span of 18 bases. Germline CDR1 is LGHDT and CDR2 is YNNKEL (reference sequence). This CDR3 is built from 17 residues. CDR3 residues: CASSQGAGGGVDYGYTF. The CDR3 region has the DNA TGTGCCAGCAGCCAAGGCGCGGGAGGGGGGGTTGACTATGGCTACACCTTC.

This chain uses TRBV27 with TRBJ2-7; 13 bases line up with TRBD2. The CDR3 runs to 15 residues. J gave up 4 bases and V 4 bases, and 4 bases lay outside the gene matches. Germline CDR1 and CDR2: MNHEY and SMNVEV (reference sequence). The CDR3 loop is CASSSRLAGGYEQYF. CDR3 DNA sequence: TGTGCCAGCAGTTCGCGACTAGCGGGAGGTTACGAGCAGTACTTC.

The rearrangement joins TRBV6-5 to TRBJ1-4, with D possibly TRBD1 on 6 matching bases. V gave up 5 bases and J gave up 5 bases, with 15 bases separating them. The germline gives CDR1 MNHEY, CDR2 SVGAGI. The CDR3 consists of 15 residues. The CDR3 here is CASSHYRAVNEKLFF. CDR3 DNA: TGTGCCAGCAGTCATTACAGGGCGGTCAATGAAAAACTGTTTTTT.

The J gene is TRBJ2-5, the V gene TRBV4-1; 8 bases line up with TRBD1. Germline V gene lookup returns CDR1 MGHRA and CDR2 YSYEKL. V shed 0 bases, J shed 4 bases, and the junction held 10 bases outside the gene matches. The CDR3 loop spans 17 amino acids. The CDR3 loop reads CASSQDRRQGLGETQYF. In DNA, the CDR3 is TGCGCCAGCAGCCAAGATAGGCGACAGGGGTTGGGAGAGACCCAGTACTTC.

This chain connects TRBV9 to TRBJ1-1; 10 bases match TRBD1. The CDR3 contains 16 residues. In germline, CDR1 is SGDLS, CDR2 YYNGEE. The J segment lost 3 bases and the V segment lost 3 bases, leaving 8 bases of the junction unmatched. CDR3 coding DNA: TGTGCCAGCAGCGCGACAGGGGGCCATCGGGACACTGAAGCTTTCTTT. Translated, it gives CASSATGGHRDTEAFF.

This clone has a handful of counts. The J gene is TRBJ2-7, the V gene TRBV6-5; tentative D call: TRBD1 (6 bases). Germline V gives CDR1 MNHEY, CDR2 SVGAGI. Trimming shortened V by 6 bases and J by 5 bases, and 14 bases separated the two germline ends. CDR3 length: 13 residues. CDR3 residues: CASRLTGSHEQYF. Written as DNA, the CDR3 is TGTGCCAGCAGATTGACAGGAAGCCACGAGCAGTACTTC.

The V and J genes are TRBV10-2 and TRBJ1-1; tentatively, D is TRBD1 (5 bases). Trimming took off 5 bases at V and 2 bases at J, with 12 bases between the two ends. The CDR3 length is 14 residues. Per the germline V gene, CDR1 is WSHSY and CDR2 is SAAADI. CDR3 sequence (DNA): TGCGCCAGCAGTTTGGGGGGTCTAAACACTGAAGCTTTCTTT. Encoded protein: CASSLGGLNTEAFF.

The chain has TRBV19 and TRBJ2-6, with D uncertain. Deletions cut 7 bases from V and 2 bases from J, with 12 bases between. The CDR3 totals 15 residues. Per the germline V gene, CDR1 is LNHDA and CDR2 is SQIVND (reference sequence). CDR3 in amino acids: CASTHTSTGANVLTF. The CDR3 region has the DNA TGTGCCAGTACCCACACATCAACTGGGGCCAACGTCCTGACTTTC.

The rearrangement joins TRBV6-5 to TRBJ2-7, with TRBD2 matching 9 bases. With 6 bases clipped from V and 2 bases from J, the junction kept 8 bases outside the gene matches. Germline-derived CDR1 and CDR2 are MNHEY and SVGAGI. The CDR3 loop spans 15 amino acids. As DNA, the CDR3 is TGTGCCAGCAGCCCCTGTCTAGCGGGAACCTACGAGCAGTACTTC. Protein product: CASSPCLAGTYEQYF.

This clone was picked up one time. V usage is TRBV24-1 and J usage is TRBJ2-7; 9 bases fit TRBD1. J lost 4 bases, V lost 2 bases, and 5 bases had no gene match. This CDR3 is built from 15 residues. The germline V gene has CDR1 KGHDR and CDR2 SFDVKD. CDR3 coding DNA: TGTGCCACCAGTGATTCACAGGGGGCACTTTACGAGCAGTACTTC. It is translated as CATSDSQGALYEQYF.

The CDR3 coding sequence is TGCGCCAGCTCCGGCCCAGGGTCCGGGGCCAACGTCCTGACTTTC. It is translated as CASSGPGSGANVLTF. The chain recombines TRBV5-1 with TRBJ2-6; possibly TRBD1 for D (5 bases). Germline loops: CDR1 SGHRS, CDR2 YFSETQ. The CDR3 length is 15 residues. The V end lost 7 bases, the J end lost 4 bases, and 15 bases lay between the germline ends.

The gene calls are TRBV5-6 and TRBJ2-7; TRBD2 matches 11 bases. The CDR3 is 14 residues long. V dropped 5 bases and J dropped 4; count of bases not matched to a gene: 5. Germline V CDR1 and CDR2: SGHDT, YYEEEE. CDR3 residues: CASSLLAGVYEQYF. CDR3 nucleotide sequence: TGTGCCAGCAGTCTACTAGCGGGGGTTTACGAGCAGTACTTC.

The V gene is TRBV13, the J gene TRBJ1-1; a weak D match, TRBD1 (5 bases). Looked up from germline, CDR1 is PRHDT and CDR2 is FYEKMQ (reference sequence). The CDR3 is 11 residues long. The germline V and J ends were trimmed by 3 bases and 8 bases, with 7 bases remaining between them. As DNA, the CDR3 is TGTGCCAGCAGCTTTGGGGCGGAAGCTTTCTTT. This gives the protein CASSFGAEAFF. Looking up the rest from reference TRBV13 and TRBJ1-1 gives the full variable domain: AAGVIQSPRHLIKEKRETATLKCYPIPRHDTVYWYQQGPGQDPQFLISFYEKMQSDKGSIPDRFSAQQFSDYHSELNMSSLELGDSALYFCASSFGAEAFFGQGTRLTVV.

The chain joins TRBV28 to TRBJ1-6; D call uncertain. Germline loops: CDR1 MDHEN, CDR2 SYDVKM. The CDR3 covers 11 residues. Trimming took 5 bases from V and 14 from J, leaving 10 bases between them. CDR3 sequence (DNA): TGTGCCAGCAGTCAGGTTTGGGCCCTCCACTTT. Translation: CASSQVWALHF.

V gene TRBV18 combines with J gene TRBJ2-1; 15 nucleotides match TRBD2. CDR1 is KGHSH, CDR2 LQKENI, per germline. V lost 3 bases to trimming and J lost 2 bases; unmatched junction nucleotides: 8. The CDR3 contains 19 residues. CDR3 in amino acids: CASSPGLAGGISAYNEQFF. CDR3 sequence (DNA): TGTGCCAGCTCACCGGGACTAGCGGGAGGAATTAGCGCCTACAATGAGCAGTTCTTC.

J is TRBJ1-3 and V is TRBV4-1, with a tentative D call TRBD1 (5 bases). The V gene lost 2 bases and the J gene lost 3 bases, with 11 bases spanning the gap. The length of the CDR3 is 15 residues. Germline-derived CDR1 and CDR2 are MGHRA and YSYEKL. This chain's CDR3 is CASSQSGQIGNTIYF. The CDR3 DNA sequence: TGCGCCAGCAGCCAATCCGGACAAATTGGAAACACCATATATTTT.

This sequence joins TRBV19 and TRBJ1-1; D gene unclear. V was cut by 1 base and J by 7 bases, with 10 bases left in between. Germline assignment: CDR1 LNHDA and CDR2 SQIVND (reference sequence). CDR3 length equals 13 residues. The CDR3 nucleotides read TGTGCCAGTAGTATAGCCGAGGCTATTGAAGCTTTCTTT. Translation gives CASSIAEAIEAFF.

The rearrangement uses TRBV10-3 and TRBJ2-7, with 8 bases identical to TRBD1. The CDR3 length is 13 residues. Germline values: CDR1 ENHRY, CDR2 SYGVKD. V lost 6 bases, J lost 3 bases, and 4 bases stayed unmatched. The CDR3 DNA is TGTGCCATCAGACAGGGGGGTGGCTACGAGCAGTACTTC. It yields the protein CAIRQGGGYEQYF.

The gene calls are TRBV29-1 and TRBJ2-7, with a tentative D call TRBD1 (5 bases). The CDR3 extends over 14 amino acids. The germline V gene has CDR1 SQVTM and CDR2 ANQGSEA. The V and J ends lost 4 bases and 2 bases respectively, with 15 bases between them. CDR3 coding DNA: TGCAGCGTTGTCCCAGTGGGGCAGGCCTACGAGCAGTACTTC. It yields the protein CSVVPVGQAYEQYF.

This sequence joins TRBV18 and TRBJ2-7; D uncertain. The germline gives CDR1 KGHSH, CDR2 LQKENI. The CDR3 contains 13 residues. V lost 0 bases and J lost 5, with 8 bases in between. CDR3 bases: TGTGCCAGCTCACCACCTGGTGCGAACGAGCAGTACTTC. This gives the protein CASSPPGANEQYF.

Here the CDR3 reads CASSFQGNLYEQYF. Here the CDR3 DNA reads TGTGCCAGCAGCTTCCAGGGGAATCTCTACGAGCAGTACTTC. The chain combines TRBV7-8 with TRBJ2-7; D possibly corresponds to TRBD1 (6 bases). CDR3 length: 14 amino acids. Germline V gene data show CDR1 as SGHVS and CDR2 as FQNEAQ. Trimming removed 3 bases at V and 3 bases at J, with 12 bases between. Drawing the rest from reference TRBV7-8 and TRBJ2-7, the complete variable domain is GAGVSQSPRYKVAKRGQDVALRCDPISGHVSLFWYQQALGQGPEFLTYFQNEAQLDKSGLPSDRFFAERPEGSVSTLKIQRTQQEDSAVYLCASSFQGNLYEQYFGPGTRLTVT.